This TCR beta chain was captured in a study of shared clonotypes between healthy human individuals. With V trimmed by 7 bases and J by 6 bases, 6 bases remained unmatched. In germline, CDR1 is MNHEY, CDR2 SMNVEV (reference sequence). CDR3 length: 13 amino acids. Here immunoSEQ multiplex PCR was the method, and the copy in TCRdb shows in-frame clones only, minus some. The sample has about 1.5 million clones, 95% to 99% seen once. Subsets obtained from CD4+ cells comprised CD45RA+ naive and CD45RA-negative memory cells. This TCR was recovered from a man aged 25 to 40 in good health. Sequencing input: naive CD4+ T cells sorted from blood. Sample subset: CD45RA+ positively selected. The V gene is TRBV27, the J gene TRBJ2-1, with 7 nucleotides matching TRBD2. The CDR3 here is CASKGRELNEQFF. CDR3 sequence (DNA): TGTGCCAGCAAGGGGCGGGAGCTCAATGAGCAGTTCTTC.